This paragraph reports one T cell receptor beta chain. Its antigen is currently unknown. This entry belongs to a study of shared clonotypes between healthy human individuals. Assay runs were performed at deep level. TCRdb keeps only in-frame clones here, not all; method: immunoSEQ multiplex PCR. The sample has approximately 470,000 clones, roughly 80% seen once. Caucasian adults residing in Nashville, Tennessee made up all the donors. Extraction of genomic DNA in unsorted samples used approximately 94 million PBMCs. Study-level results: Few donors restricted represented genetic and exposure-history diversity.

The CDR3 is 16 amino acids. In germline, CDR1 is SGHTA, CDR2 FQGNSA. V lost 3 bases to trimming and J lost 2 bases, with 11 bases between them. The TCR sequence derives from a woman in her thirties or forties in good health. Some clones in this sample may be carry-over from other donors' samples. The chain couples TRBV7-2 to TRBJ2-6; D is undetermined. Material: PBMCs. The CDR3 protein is CASSFMSGAGANVLTF. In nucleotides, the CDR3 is TGTGCCAGCAGCTTTATGTCAGGCGCTGGGGCCAACGTCCTGACTTTC.